This TCR beta chain was obtained from a study of blood T cell repertoires in COVID-19. Study background: PBMCs, B-cell-depleted T cells, or T cells provided the cDNA or gDNA that made up the material.

Per the original data handling: Amplified reference gene primers provided the basis for estimating nucleated cell counts. The table came from immunoSEQ multiplex PCR; TCRdb's copy has only in-frame clones and leaves some out. V, J and clone size derive from that table, while D and trimming were established from the DNA sequence. The sample has 100,000 or so clones; approximately 91% are singletons. The sequenced sample consisted of peripheral blood. The sequence derives from a man aged 50 to 60 with acute or convalescent COVID-19.

DNA for the CDR3: TGTGCCAGCAGCTCAGGGGAGAGGCCCCAGCATTTT. This encodes CASSSGERPQHF. This rearrangement joins TRBV7-9 to TRBJ1-5; the D gene is possibly TRBD1 (6 bases). This CDR3 region has 12 residues. Deletions cut 4 bases from V and 9 bases from J, with 10 bases between. CDR1 is SEHNR, CDR2 FQNEAQ, per germline (reference sequence).